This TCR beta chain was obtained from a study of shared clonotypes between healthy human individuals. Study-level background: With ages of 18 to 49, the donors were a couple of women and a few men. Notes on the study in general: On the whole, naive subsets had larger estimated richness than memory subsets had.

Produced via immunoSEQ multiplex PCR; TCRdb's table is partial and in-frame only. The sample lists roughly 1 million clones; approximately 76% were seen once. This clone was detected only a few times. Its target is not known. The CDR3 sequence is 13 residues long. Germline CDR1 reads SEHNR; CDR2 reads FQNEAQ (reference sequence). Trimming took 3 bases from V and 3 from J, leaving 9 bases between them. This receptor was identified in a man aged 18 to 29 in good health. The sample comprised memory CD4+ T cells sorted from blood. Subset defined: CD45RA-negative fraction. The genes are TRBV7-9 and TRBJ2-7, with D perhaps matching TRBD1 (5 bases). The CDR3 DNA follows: TGTGCCAGCAGCTTGGGGCAGGTCTACGAGCAGTACTTC. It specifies CASSLGQVYEQYF. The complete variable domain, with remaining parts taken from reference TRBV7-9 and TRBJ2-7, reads DTGVSQNPRHKITKRGQNVTFRCDPISEHNRLYWYRQTLGQGPEFLTYFQNEAQLEKSRLLSDRFSAERPKGSFSTLEIQRTEQGDSAMYLCASSLGQVYEQYFGPGTRLTVT.